This T cell receptor beta chain originates from a study of blood T cell repertoires in COVID-19. Study in general: Acute-phase and convalescent COVID-19 samples originated in the United States, Italy and Spain. T cells, B-cell-depleted T cells, or PBMCs provided the cDNA or gDNA that served as material.

Per the authors' pipeline: Amplification from reference gene primers served as the basis for estimated nucleated cell counts. Clones were sequenced by immunoSEQ multiplex PCR, and TCRdb holds only the in-frame ones, with some missing. V and J calls and clone size are as listed in that table; D and trimming were resolved from the DNA. The sample includes roughly 230,000 clones, 81% of them seen just once. Trimming removed 3 bases from V and 2 bases from J, with 21 bases in between. Germline V CDR1 and CDR2: SGDLS, YYNGEE. The length of the CDR3 is 17 residues. The chain employs TRBV9 and TRBJ2-7; a possible D gene is TRBD2 (5 bases). The material sequenced was peripheral blood. The clonotype originates from a woman of 80 years or more with acute or convalescent COVID-19. The CDR3 spells CASSASPAGREAYEQYF. The CDR3 DNA is TGTGCCAGCAGCGCGAGTCCGGCAGGTCGGGAAGCCTACGAGCAGTACTTC.